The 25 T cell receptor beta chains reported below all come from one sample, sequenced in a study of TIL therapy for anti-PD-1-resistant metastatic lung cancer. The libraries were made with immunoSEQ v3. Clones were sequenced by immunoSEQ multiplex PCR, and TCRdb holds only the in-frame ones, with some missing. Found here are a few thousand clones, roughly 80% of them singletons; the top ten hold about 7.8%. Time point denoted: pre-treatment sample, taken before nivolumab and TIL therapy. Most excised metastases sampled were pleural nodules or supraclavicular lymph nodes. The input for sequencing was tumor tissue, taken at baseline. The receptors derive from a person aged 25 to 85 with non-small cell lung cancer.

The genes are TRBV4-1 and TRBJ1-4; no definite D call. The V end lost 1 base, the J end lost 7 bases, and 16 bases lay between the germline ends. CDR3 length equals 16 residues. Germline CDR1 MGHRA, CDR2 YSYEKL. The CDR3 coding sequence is TGCGCCAGCAGCCAAGGGGAGACCCCGAACGGTGAAAAACTGTTTTTT. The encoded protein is CASSQGETPNGEKLFF.

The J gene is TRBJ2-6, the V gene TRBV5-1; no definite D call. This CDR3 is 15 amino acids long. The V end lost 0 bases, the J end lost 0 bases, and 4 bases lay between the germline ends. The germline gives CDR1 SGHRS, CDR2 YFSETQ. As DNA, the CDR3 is TGCGCCAGCAGCTTGGTCGGCTCTGGGGCCAACGTCCTGACTTTC. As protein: CASSLVGSGANVLTF. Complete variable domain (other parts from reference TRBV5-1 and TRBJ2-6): KAGVTQTPRYLIKTRGQQVTLSCSPISGHRSVSWYQQTPGQGLQFLFEYFSETQRNKGNFPGRFSGRQFSNSRSEMNVSTLELGDSALYLCASSLVGSGANVLTFGAGSRLTVL.

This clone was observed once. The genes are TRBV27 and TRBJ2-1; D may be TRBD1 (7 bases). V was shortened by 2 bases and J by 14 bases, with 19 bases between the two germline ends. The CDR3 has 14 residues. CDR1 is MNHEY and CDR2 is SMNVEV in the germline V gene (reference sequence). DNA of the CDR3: TGTGCCAGCAGTTTAGGGGGGTGGACAGGCGTCGAGTTCTTC. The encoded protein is CASSLGGWTGVEFF.

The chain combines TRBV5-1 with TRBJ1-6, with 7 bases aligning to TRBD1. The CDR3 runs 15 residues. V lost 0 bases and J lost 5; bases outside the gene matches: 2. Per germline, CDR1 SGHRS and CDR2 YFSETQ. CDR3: CASSLGGTDNSPLHF. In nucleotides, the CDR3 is TGCGCCAGCAGCTTGGGAGGGACAGATAATTCACCCCTCCACTTT.

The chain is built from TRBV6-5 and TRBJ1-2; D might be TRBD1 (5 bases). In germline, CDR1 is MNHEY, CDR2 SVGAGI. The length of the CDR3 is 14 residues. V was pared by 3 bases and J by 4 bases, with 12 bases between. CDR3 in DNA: TGTGCCAGCAGTTATTCGGACACTGGCTATGGCTACACCTTC. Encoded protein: CASSYSDTGYGYTF.

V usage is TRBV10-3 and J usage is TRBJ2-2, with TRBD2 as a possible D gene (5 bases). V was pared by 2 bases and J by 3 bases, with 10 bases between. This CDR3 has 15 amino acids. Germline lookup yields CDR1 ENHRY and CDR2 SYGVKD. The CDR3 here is CAISEISEDTGELFF. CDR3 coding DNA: TGTGCCATCAGTGAGATTAGCGAGGACACCGGGGAGCTGTTTTTT.

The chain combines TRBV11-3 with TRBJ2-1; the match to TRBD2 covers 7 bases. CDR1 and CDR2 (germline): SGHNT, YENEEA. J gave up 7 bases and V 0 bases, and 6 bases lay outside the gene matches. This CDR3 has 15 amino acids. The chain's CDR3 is CASSLDGGRGNEQFF. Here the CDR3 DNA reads TGTGCCAGCAGCTTAGATGGCGGGAGAGGAAATGAGCAGTTCTTC.

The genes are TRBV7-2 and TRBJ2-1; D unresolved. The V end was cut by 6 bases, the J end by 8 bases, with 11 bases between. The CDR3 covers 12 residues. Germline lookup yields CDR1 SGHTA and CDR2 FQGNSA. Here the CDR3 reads CASSTYLDEQFF. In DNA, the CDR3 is TGTGCCAGCAGTACATACTTGGATGAGCAGTTCTTC.

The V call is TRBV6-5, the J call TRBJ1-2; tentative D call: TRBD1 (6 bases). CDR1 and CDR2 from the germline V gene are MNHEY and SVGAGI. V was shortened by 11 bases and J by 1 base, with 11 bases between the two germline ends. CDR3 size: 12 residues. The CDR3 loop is CAVQGNNYGYTF. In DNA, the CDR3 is TGTGCCGTCCAGGGGAATAACTATGGCTACACCTTC.

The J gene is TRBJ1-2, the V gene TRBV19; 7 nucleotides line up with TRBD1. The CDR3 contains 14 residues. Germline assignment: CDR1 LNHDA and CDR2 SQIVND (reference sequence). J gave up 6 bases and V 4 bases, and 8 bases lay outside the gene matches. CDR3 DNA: TGTGCCAGTAGTAACCTAGGACAGGACGATGGCTACACCTTC. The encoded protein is CASSNLGQDDGYTF.

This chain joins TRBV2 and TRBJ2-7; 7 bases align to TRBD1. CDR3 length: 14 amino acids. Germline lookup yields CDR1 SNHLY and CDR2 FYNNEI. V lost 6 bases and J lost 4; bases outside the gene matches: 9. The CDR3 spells CASREQGLSYEQYF. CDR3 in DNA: TGTGCCAGCAGAGAACAGGGGTTATCGTACGAGCAGTACTTC.

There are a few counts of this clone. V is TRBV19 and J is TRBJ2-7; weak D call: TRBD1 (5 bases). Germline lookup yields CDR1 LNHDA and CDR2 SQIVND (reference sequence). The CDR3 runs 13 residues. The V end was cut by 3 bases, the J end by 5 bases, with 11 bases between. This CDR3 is CASSIGRVNEQYF. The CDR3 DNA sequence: TGTGCCAGTAGTATTGGCAGGGTAAACGAGCAGTACTTC.

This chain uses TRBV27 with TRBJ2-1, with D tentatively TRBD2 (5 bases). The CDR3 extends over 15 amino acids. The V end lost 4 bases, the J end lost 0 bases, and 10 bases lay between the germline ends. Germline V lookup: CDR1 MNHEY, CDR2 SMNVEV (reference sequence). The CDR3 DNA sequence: TGTGCCAGCAGTTCCTACACTAGCTCCTACAATGAGCAGTTCTTC. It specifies CASSSYTSSYNEQFF.

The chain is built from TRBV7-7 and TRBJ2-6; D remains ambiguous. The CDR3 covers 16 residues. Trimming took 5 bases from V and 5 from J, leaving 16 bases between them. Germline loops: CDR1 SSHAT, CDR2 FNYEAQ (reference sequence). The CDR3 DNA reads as TGTGCCAGCAGCGCACTGAGACAAAGTCGGGCCAACGTCCTGACTTTC. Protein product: CASSALRQSRANVLTF.

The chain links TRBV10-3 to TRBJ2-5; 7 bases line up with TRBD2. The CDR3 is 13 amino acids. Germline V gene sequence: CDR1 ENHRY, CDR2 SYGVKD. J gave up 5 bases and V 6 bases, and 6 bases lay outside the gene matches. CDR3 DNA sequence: TGTGCCATCAGCGGCGGGAGAGGCGAGACCCAGTACTTC. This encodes CAISGGRGETQYF.

The CDR3 DNA follows: TGTGCCACCAGCAGAGGCCTAGCGAGAACCTACAATGAGCAGTTCTTC. This gives the protein CATSRGLARTYNEQFF. The V call is TRBV15, the J call TRBJ2-1; a possible D gene is TRBD2 (6 bases). The CDR3 loop spans 16 amino acids. Germline V gene sequence: CDR1 LNHNV, CDR2 YYDKDF (reference sequence). Trimming stripped 1 base from V and 2 bases from J, with 12 bases between.

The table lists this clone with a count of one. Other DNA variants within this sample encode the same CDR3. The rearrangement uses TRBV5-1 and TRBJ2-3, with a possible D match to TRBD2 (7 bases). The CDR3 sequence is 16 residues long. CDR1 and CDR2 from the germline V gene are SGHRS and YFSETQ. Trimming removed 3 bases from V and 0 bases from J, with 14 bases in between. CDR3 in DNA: TGCGCCAGCAGCTGGGGTCGGGGGGCTAGCACAGATACGCAGTATTTT. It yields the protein CASSWGRGASTDTQYF.

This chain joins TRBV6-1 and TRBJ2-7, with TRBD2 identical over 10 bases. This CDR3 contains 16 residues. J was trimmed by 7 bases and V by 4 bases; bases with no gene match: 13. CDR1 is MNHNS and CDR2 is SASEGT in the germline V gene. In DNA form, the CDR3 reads TGTGCCAGCAGTGGTCCGACTAGCGGGTTGTCTCGTGAGCAGTACTTC. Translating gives CASSGPTSGLSREQYF.

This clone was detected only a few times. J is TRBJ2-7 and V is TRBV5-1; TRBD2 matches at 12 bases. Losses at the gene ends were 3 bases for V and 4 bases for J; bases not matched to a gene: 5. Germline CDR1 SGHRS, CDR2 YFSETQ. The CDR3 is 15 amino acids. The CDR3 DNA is TGCGCCAGCAGCTCTTTGACTAGCGGGAGATACGAGCAGTACTTC. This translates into CASSSLTSGRYEQYF.

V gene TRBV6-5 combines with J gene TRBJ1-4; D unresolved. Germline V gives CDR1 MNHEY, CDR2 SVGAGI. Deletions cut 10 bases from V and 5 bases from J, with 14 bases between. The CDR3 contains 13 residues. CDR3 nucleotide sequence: TGTGCCATCTCGAAAGCGGCGAATGAAAAACTGTTTTTT. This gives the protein CAISKAANEKLFF.

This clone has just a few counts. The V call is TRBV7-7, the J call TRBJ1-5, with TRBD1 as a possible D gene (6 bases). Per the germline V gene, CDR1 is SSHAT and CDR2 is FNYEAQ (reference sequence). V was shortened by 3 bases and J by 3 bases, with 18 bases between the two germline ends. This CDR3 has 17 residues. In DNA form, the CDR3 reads TGTGCCAGCAGCTTGAGCCGGGACACCCAGAACAATCAGCCCCAGCATTTT. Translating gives CASSLSRDTQNNQPQHF.

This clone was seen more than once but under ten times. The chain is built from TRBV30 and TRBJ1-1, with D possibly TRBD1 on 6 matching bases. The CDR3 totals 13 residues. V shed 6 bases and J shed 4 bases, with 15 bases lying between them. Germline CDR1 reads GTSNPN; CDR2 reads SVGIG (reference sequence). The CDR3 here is CACLRGSATEAFF. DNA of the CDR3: TGTGCCTGTCTTAGGGGGAGTGCCACTGAAGCTTTCTTT.

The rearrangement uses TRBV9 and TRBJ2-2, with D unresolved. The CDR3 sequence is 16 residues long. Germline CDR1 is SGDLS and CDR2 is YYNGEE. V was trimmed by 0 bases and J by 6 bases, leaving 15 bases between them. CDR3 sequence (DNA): TGTGCCAGCAGCGTAGGCGGCGTGCTTCGCGCCGGGGAGCTGTTTTTT. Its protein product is CASSVGGVLRAGELFF.

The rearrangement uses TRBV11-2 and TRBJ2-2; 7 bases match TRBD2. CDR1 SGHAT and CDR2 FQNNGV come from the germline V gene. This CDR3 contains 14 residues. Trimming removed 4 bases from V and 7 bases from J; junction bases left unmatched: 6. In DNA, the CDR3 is TGTGCCAGCAGCTCGCCGACTAGCATCGGGGAGCTGTTTTTT. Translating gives CASSSPTSIGELFF.

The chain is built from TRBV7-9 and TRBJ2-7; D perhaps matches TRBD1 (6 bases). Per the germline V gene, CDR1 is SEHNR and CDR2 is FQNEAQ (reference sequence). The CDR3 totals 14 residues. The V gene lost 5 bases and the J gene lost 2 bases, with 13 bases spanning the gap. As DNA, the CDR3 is TGTGCCAGCAGCCCAGACAGGCGAGCCTACGAGCAGTACTTC. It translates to CASSPDRRAYEQYF.